This T cell receptor beta chain was sequenced for a study of control samples from healthy donors and cancer patients. From germline, CDR1 is LNHDA and CDR2 SQIVND (reference sequence). The CDR3 has 13 amino acids. V dropped 4 bases and J dropped 7 bases, with 13 bases sitting between them. Measured with immunoSEQ multiplex PCR; TCRdb has only the in-frame clones, and not every one. The sample includes tens of thousands of clones, 88% of them seen just once. This TCR was recovered from a man between 45 and 60 years old in good health. The rearrangement joins TRBV19 to TRBJ1-1; D uncertain. The sample taken for sequencing was blood. In DNA, the CDR3 is TGTGCCAGTAGTACTTCCGTCATGGGTGAAGCTTTCTTT. Its protein is CASSTSVMGEAFF.